A selection of T cell receptor beta chains follows, all from one sample in a study of blood T cell repertoires in COVID-19. Sequenced by immunoSEQ multiplex PCR; TCRdb stores in-frame clones only, minus some. This table holds approximately 100,000 clones, about 86% found once. Sequenced: peripheral blood. The receptors here all came from a human donor in a cohort sampled during active COVID-19. Each CDR3 is given with its conserved first and last residue. Each record gives: clone size, J gene, D gene, V gene, CDR3 protein, CDR3 DNA. The D gene is left open where the match is weak. Not every row has a clone size; where given, it reads once, few, many or a size class.

-	TRBJ2-1	-	TRBV5-6	CASRIRGGGYNEQFF	TGTGCCAGCAGGATTCGGGGAGGCGGGTACAATGAGCAGTTCTTC
once	TRBJ1-1	TRBD1	TRBV19	CASSFGQGLMNTEAFF	TGTGCCAGTAGTTTCGGACAGGGACTCATGAACACTGAAGCTTTCTTT
-	TRBJ2-1	TRBD2	TRBV9	CASTPSGAPGNEQFF	TGTGCCAGCACCCCTAGCGGGGCCCCAGGGAATGAGCAGTTCTTC
-	TRBJ1-2	TRBD1	TRBV7-9	CASSRPRDSYGYTF	TGTGCCAGCAGCCGACCCCGGGACAGCTATGGCTACACCTTC
-	TRBJ2-3	-	TRBV11-3	CASSLGVGASPTDTQYF	TGTGCCAGCAGCTTAGGGGTGGGGGCCTCGCCCACAGATACGCAGTATTTT
-	TRBJ2-7	-	TRBV6-6	CASSYSGETSYEQYF	TGTGCCAGCAGTTACTCTGGCGAGACATCCTACGAGCAGTACTTC
once	TRBJ1-5	TRBD1	TRBV3-1/TRBV3-2	CASSTGVYQPQHF	TGTGCCAGCAGCACAGGGGTTTATCAGCCCCAGCATTTT
once	TRBJ1-2	TRBD1	TRBV5-4	CASSHPRDRGRVGYGYTF	TGTGCCAGCAGCCACCCCCGGGACAGGGGGCGTGTTGGCTATGGCTACACCTTC
-	TRBJ2-7	-	TRBV11-2	CASSSVLVSYEQYF	TGTGCCAGCAGCTCCGTTCTCGTCTCCTACGAGCAGTACTTC
few	TRBJ1-3	-	TRBV6-1	CASSELGSGNTIYF	TGTGCCAGCAGTGAGTTGGGGAGCGGAAACACCATATATTTT
-	TRBJ2-3	-	TRBV19	CASSSNYYSTDTQYF	TGTGCCAGTAGTTCGAACTACTATAGCACAGATACGCAGTATTTT
-	TRBJ1-3	-	TRBV5-1	CASSRGSGNTIYF	TGCGCCAGCAGTCGGGGTTCTGGAAACACCATATATTTT
-	TRBJ2-1	-	TRBV14	CASSQEIWSSYNEQFF	TGTGCCAGCAGCCAAGAGATCTGGAGCTCCTACAATGAGCAGTTCTTC
few	TRBJ1-5	-	TRBV2	CASSDRNQPQHF	TGTGCCAGCAGTGATAGAAATCAGCCCCAGCATTTT
-	TRBJ2-2	-	TRBV30	CAWAFRALNTGELFF	TGTGCCTGGGCCTTTAGAGCGTTGAACACCGGGGAGCTGTTTTTT
-	TRBJ1-3	-	TRBV6-5	CASSYSSGKNTIYF	TGTGCCAGCAGTTACTCTTCGGGTAAAAACACCATATATTTT
-	TRBJ2-1	-	TRBV11-2	CASSLFRGNEQFF	TGTGCCAGCAGCCTCTTTCGGGGTAATGAGCAGTTCTTC
-	TRBJ2-1	TRBD2	TRBV5-1	CASSRNGLAGANEQFF	TGCGCCAGCAGCCGAAATGGACTAGCGGGAGCTAATGAGCAGTTCTTC
-	TRBJ2-7	-	TRBV7-8	CASSWGQGLEQYF	TGTGCCAGCAGCTGGGGGCAGGGGCTAGAGCAGTACTTC
-	TRBJ2-1	TRBD2	TRBV5-1	CASSLDSSGWGEQFF	TGCGCCAGCAGCTTGGATTCTAGCGGGTGGGGTGAGCAGTTCTTC
-	TRBJ2-7	TRBD2	TRBV30	CACAGGPYEQYF	TGTGCCTGCGCGGGGGGCCCTTACGAGCAGTACTTC
-	TRBJ2-2	TRBD1	TRBV29-1	CSAQGDIRDRGFGELFF	TGCAGCGCCCAGGGGGACATCCGGGACAGGGGTTTCGGGGAGCTGTTTTTT
-	TRBJ2-7	-	TRBV7-9	CASSLAGQVYEQYF	TGTGCCAGCAGCTTAGCAGGTCAGGTCTACGAGCAGTACTTC
-	TRBJ2-7	-	TRBV28	CASSFWGRSSYEQYF	TGTGCCAGCAGCTTCTGGGGCCGGAGCTCCTACGAGCAGTACTTC
-	TRBJ2-2	-	TRBV12-5	CASGSSANTGELFF	TGTGCTAGTGGTTCCAGTGCGAACACCGGGGAGCTGTTTTTT
-	TRBJ2-5	-	TRBV2	CASSARWRETQYF	TGTGCCAGCAGTGCGCGATGGAGGGAGACCCAGTACTTC
-	TRBJ2-2	-	TRBV27	CASSWSATGELFF	TGTGCCAGCAGTTGGAGCGCTACCGGGGAGCTGTTTTTT
-	TRBJ2-1	TRBD2	TRBV7-7	CASSSQPRTSGSNEQFF	TGTGCCAGCAGCTCCCAACCCCGGACTAGCGGGAGCAATGAGCAGTTCTTC
-	TRBJ2-3	TRBD1	TRBV11-3	CASSLGRGSTDTQYF	TGTGCCAGCAGCTTGGGCAGGGGGAGCACAGATACGCAGTATTTT
-	TRBJ2-1	-	TRBV7-2	CAAKKASSYNEQFF	TGTGCAGCAAAGAAGGCTAGCTCCTACAATGAGCAGTTCTTC
-	TRBJ1-1	-	TRBV19	CASSRLGTASGTEAFF	TGTGCCAGTAGTAGACTAGGGACGGCAAGTGGCACTGAAGCTTTCTTT
-	TRBJ1-1	TRBD1	TRBV5-8	CASSRIGGPVGTEAFF	TGTGCCAGCAGCCGCATAGGGGGCCCCGTGGGCACTGAAGCTTTCTTT
many	TRBJ1-2	-	TRBV6-5	CASSYNRINYGYTF	TGTGCCAGCAGTTACAACAGGATCAACTATGGCTACACCTTC
-	TRBJ2-5	TRBD2	TRBV30	CAWRGGRVLYQETQYF	TGTGCCTGGAGGGGCGGGAGGGTCTTGTACCAAGAGACCCAGTACTTC
-	TRBJ2-3	TRBD1	TRBV14	CASSYYRGNTDTQYF	TGTGCCAGCAGCTACTACAGGGGAAATACAGATACGCAGTATTTT
-	TRBJ1-4	-	TRBV7-9	CASSFRPRGATNEKLFF	TGTGCCAGCAGCTTCCGCCCCCGGGGTGCAACTAATGAAAAACTGTTTTTT
-	TRBJ2-2	-	TRBV11-2	CASSSFPRGALNTGELFF	TGTGCCAGCAGCTCCTTTCCCAGGGGGGCTTTGAACACCGGGGAGCTGTTTTTT
-	TRBJ2-7	TRBD2	TRBV5-1	CASSLEAGGATLLSYEQYF	TGCGCCAGCAGCTTGGAGGCGGGGGGGGCCACGCTTCTCTCCTACGAGCAGTACTTC
-	TRBJ1-5	TRBD1	TRBV28	CASSQGDRGINQPQHF	TGTGCCAGCAGCCAGGGGGACAGGGGAATAAATCAGCCCCAGCATTTT
-	TRBJ2-3	TRBD2	TRBV7-3	CASSLRFWTSGTTDTQYF	TGTGCCAGCAGCTTAAGGTTCTGGACTAGCGGGACGACAGATACGCAGTATTTT
once	TRBJ2-7	-	TRBV11-2	CASSSTGGREQYF	TGTGCCAGCAGCTCCACCGGGGGGCGGGAGCAGTACTTC